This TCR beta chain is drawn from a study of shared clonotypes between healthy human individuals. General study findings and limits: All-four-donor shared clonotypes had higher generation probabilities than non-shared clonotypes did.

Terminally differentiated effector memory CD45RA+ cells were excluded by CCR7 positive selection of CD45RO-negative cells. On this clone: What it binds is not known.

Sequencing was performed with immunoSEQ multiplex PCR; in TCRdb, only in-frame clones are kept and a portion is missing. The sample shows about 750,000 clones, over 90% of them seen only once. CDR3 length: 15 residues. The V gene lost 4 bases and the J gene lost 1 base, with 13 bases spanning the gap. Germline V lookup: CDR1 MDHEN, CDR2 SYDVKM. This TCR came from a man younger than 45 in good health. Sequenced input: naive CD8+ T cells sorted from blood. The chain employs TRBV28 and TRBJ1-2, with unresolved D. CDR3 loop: CASSSIGTINYGYTF. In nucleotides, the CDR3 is TGTGCCAGCAGTTCCATAGGAACAATTAACTATGGCTACACCTTC.